This T cell receptor (beta chain) was profiled in a study of T cell responses to AZD1222 COVID-19 vaccine. As for this clone: Its antigen is not identified.

Findings and limits, study-wide: Vaccine-associated CD4 TCRs ranged over spike, dominating at 160-218 and 743-854. In a largely white British group with more females than males, clonal diversity was possibly underestimated. Spike-specific TCR breadth and depth both grew after two AZD1222 doses. It was only after the peak T cell response that any repertoires were sampled.

CDR1 is LNHDA, CDR2 SQIVND, per germline (reference sequence). The V end was cut by 0 bases, the J end by 4 bases, with 6 bases between. This CDR3 is 14 amino acids long. Some clones are missing from TCRdb's copy, which holds only in-frame ones; the method was immunoSEQ multiplex PCR. The table includes approximately 130,000 clones, 92% detected once. The material was peripheral blood, obtained on day 0 of AZD1222 vaccination. The receptor was derived from an adult in good health. The J gene is TRBJ2-2, the V gene TRBV19; D may be TRBD1 or TRBD2 (5 bases each). The CDR3 DNA is TGTGCCAGTAGTATAGAGGGACGCACCGGGGAGCTGTTTTTT. Its protein is CASSIEGRTGELFF.